Each of the 8 T cell receptor beta chains below was sequenced from the same sample in a study of cytomegalovirus exposure and HLA in healthy donors. It was with 60 Vbeta and 13 Jbeta primers that the PCR ran. Measured with immunoSEQ multiplex PCR; TCRdb has only the in-frame clones, and not every one. Among 50,000 or so clones, around 70% were seen once, and the ten largest hold around a tenth. Sequencing was carried out using PBMCs. All receptors come from a woman between 45 and 60 years old in good health and CMV-seronegative.

For this clone: The identical CDR3 is also encoded by other nucleotide sequences in the sample. CDR3 nucleotide sequence: TGTGCCAGCAACCCCACCGCCGGAGTAGCTTTCTTC. This translates into CASNPTAGVAFF. The V call is TRBV6-6, the J call TRBJ2-1; D uncertain. Germline V CDR1 and CDR2: MNHNY, SVGAGI (reference sequence). The CDR3 totals 12 residues. Trimming pared 7 bases from V and 16 bases from J, leaving 20 bases between.

The rearrangement uses TRBV7-9 and TRBJ2-7, with 7 bases fitting TRBD2. CDR3 length equals 14 residues. The germline CDR1 and CDR2 sequences are SEHNR and FQNEAQ (reference sequence). V was pared by 0 bases and J by 5 bases, with 4 bases of the junction left unmatched. The CDR3 spells CASSLAGGIHEQYF. CDR3 nucleotide sequence: TGTGCCAGCAGCTTAGCGGGGGGGATTCACGAGCAGTACTTC.

The chain has TRBV6-4 and TRBJ2-7; tentatively, D is TRBD2 (5 bases). The germline CDR1 and CDR2 sequences are MRHNA and SNTAGT. The V gene lost 0 bases and the J gene lost 0 bases, with 12 bases spanning the gap. CDR3 size: 16 residues. The CDR3 nucleotides are TGTGCCAGCAGTGACTCGACGAGCGGCGACTCCTACGAGCAGTACTTC. It yields the protein CASSDSTSGDSYEQYF.

This sequence joins TRBV30 and TRBJ2-2; D is unresolved. The CDR3 sequence is 12 residues long. The germline V gene encodes CDR1 GTSNPN and CDR2 SVGIG (reference sequence). Between the trimmed V and J ends, which lost 0 bases and 5 bases, there was a span of 4 bases. The CDR3 nucleotides read TGTGCCTGGAGTGTCCAGACCGGGGAGCTGTTTTTT. Amino acids: CAWSVQTGELFF.

The genes are TRBV6-5 and TRBJ2-6, with D tentatively TRBD2 (5 bases). The germline V gene encodes CDR1 MNHEY and CDR2 SVGAGI. The CDR3 is made up of 15 amino acids. The V gene lost 0 bases and the J gene lost 10 bases, with 13 bases spanning the gap. DNA for the CDR3: TGTGCCAGCAGTTACTCGATTCAATCGGGAAACGTCCTGACTTTC. Its protein product is CASSYSIQSGNVLTF.

CDR3 loop: CASSSRELRRSIYNEQFF. In DNA form, the CDR3 reads TGTGCCAGCAGTTCTCGGGAGCTTCGCCGGTCCATCTACAATGAGCAGTTCTTC. The chain links TRBV28 to TRBJ2-1, with D possibly TRBD2 on 6 matching bases. CDR1 is MDHEN and CDR2 is SYDVKM in the germline V gene. V was shortened by 4 bases and J by 3 bases, with 22 bases between the two germline ends. The CDR3 runs 18 residues.

V and J are TRBV7-9 and TRBJ1-1; no firm D call. Trimming took off 5 bases at V and 3 bases at J, with 16 bases between the two ends. Germline CDR1 is SEHNR and CDR2 is FQNEAQ (reference sequence). This CDR3 comprises 15 residues. The CDR3, as DNA: TGTGCCAGCAGCCCGGGAACCATTGGGGACACTGAAGCTTTCTTT. This gives the protein CASSPGTIGDTEAFF.

This rearrangement joins TRBV18 to TRBJ1-6; D remains unclear. Trimming removed 4 bases from V and 8 bases from J, with 24 bases in between. The CDR3 is 18 residues long. The V gene's germline CDR1 is KGHSH and CDR2 LQKENI. The DNA for the CDR3 is TGTGCCAGCTCACTAGAAGGTGGTCTCACCGCGGGCTATTCACCCCTCCACTTT. This translates into CASSLEGGLTAGYSPLHF.